This T cell receptor beta chain was sequenced in a study of shared clonotypes between healthy human individuals. Background on the study: There were three CD4 naive, three CD4 memory, two CD8 naive and one CD8 memory plates per donor. The study's findings and limits: Approximately 4.6% of naive CD4 clonotypes were shared across four donors.

Investigators spread the genomic DNA of each subset evenly over several immunoSEQ plates. Repertoires were generated with immunoSEQ multiplex PCR, while TCRdb's copy carries only in-frame clones and drops some. The profile covers a few million clones, with approximately 93% appearing a single time and about 0.39% taken by the ten largest. Concerning this clone: Its target is unknown. Within the sample, other DNA sequences also encode this same CDR3.

V was trimmed by 2 bases and J by 6 bases, leaving 8 bases between them. Germline V CDR1 and CDR2: MNHEY, SVGAGI. This CDR3 has 13 amino acids. The TCR sequence derives from a man aged 18-30 years in good health. Some clones in this sample may be carry-over from other donors' samples. The sample consisted of naive CD4+ T cells from PBMCs. Stated subset: CD45RA+ positively selected. The chain carries TRBV6-5 and TRBJ1-5; a weak D match, TRBD1 (5 bases). This CDR3 reads CASSYRRGQPQHF. The CDR3 nucleotides read TGTGCCAGCAGTTACCGGAGGGGTCAGCCCCAGCATTTT.